The clone carrying this T cell receptor (beta chain) was picked up a small number of times. Its antigen is not known. This sample was included in a study of T-cell memory formation after mild COVID-19. Overall study results and limits: Some clones that responded were present in memory (sampled pre-infection), which suggests cross-reactive memory joined.

MiXCR, run by TCRdb on the 5' RACE reads, gives a single entry per CDR3 protein. The sample records 550,000 to 700,000 distinct CDR3 sequences, roughly 18% being singletons. CDR3 size: 12 residues. Per germline, CDR1 SNHLY and CDR2 FYNNEI. Trimming cost V 6 bases and J 9 bases, with 14 bases left between them. The receptor was derived from an adult woman who had mild COVID-19 (a few samples of this study predate the infection). Cell type and time point are not known. The sample consisted of PBMCs or a T cell subset sorted from them (not recorded which). The rearrangement uses TRBV2 and TRBJ1-1; unclear D gene. In DNA form, the CDR3 reads TGTGCCAGCAGGGTGTTAGCTGGCAAAGCTTTCTTT. It is translated as CASRVLAGKAFF.